The TCR beta chain described here comes from a study of identical twins. This clonotype has only a few counts. A universal primer binding site was introduced by template switching. The final cDNA contained unique molecular identifiers. TCRdb re-called the 5' RACE reads through MiXCR, storing one row per CDR3 protein. The table lists around 1.7 million distinct CDR3 sequences, 32% of them singletons, with around 0.3% in the top ten. V lost 4 bases to trimming and J lost 3 bases, with 10 bases between them. Germline V gives CDR1 DFQATT, CDR2 SNEGSKA (reference sequence). The CDR3 has 12 amino acids. Sequencing was carried out using cord blood. This sequence was found in a newborn girl in good health. This chain joins TRBV20-1 and TRBJ2-7; D uncertain. Written as DNA, the CDR3 is TGCAGTGCTAATAACCAGTTCTACGAGCAGTACTTC. Translating it yields CSANNQFYEQYF.